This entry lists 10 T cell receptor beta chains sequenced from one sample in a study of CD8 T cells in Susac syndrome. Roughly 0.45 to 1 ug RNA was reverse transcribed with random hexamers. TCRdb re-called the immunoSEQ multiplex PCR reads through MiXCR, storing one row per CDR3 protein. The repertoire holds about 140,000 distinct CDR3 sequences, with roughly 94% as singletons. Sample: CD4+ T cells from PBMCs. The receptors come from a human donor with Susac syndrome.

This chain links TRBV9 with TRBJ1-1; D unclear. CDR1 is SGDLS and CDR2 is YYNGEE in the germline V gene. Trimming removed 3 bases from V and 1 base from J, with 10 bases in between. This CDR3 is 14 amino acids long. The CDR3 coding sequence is TGTGCCAGCAGCGCGGATAAGGGGAACACTGAAGCTTTCTTT. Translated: CASSADKGNTEAFF.

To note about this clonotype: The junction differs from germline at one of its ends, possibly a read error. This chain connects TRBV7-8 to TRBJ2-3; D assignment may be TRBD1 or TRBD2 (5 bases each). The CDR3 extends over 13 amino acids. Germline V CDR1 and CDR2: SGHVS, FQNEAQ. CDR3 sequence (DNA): TGTGCCAGCAGAGGGACCACAACAGATACGCAGTATTTC. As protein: CASRGTTTDTQYF.

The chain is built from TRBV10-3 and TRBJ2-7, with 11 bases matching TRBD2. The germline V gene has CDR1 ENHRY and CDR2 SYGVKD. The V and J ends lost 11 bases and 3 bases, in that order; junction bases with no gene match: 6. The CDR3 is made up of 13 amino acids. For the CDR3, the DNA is TGTGCCGCCGGGACTAGCGGAAACTACGAGCAGTACTTC. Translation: CAAGTSGNYEQYF.

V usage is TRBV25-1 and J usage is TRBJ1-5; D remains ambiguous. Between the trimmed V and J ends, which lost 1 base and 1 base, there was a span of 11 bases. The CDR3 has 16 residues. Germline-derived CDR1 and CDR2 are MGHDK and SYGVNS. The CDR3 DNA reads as TGTGCCAGCAGTGAATCCGGGTTCCCCAGCAATCAGCCCCAGCATTTT. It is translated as CASSESGFPSNQPQHF.

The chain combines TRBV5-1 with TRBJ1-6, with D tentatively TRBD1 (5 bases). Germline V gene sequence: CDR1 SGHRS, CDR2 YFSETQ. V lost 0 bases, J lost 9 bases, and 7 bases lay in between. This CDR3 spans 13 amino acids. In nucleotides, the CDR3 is TGCGCCAGCAGCTTGGGACAGATTTCACCCCTCCACTTT. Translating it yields CASSLGQISPLHF.

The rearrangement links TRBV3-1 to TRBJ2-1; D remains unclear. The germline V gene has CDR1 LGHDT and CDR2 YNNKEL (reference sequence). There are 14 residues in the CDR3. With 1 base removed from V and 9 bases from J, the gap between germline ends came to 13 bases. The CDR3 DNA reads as TGTGCCAGCAGCCAAGCCGACCGATTCTCTGAGCAGTTCTTC. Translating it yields CASSQADRFSEQFF.

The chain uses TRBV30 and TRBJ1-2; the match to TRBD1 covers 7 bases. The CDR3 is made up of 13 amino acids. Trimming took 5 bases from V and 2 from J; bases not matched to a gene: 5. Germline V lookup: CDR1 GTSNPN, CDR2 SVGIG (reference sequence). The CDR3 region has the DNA TGTGCCTGGTCTCCGGGACAGAACTATGGCTACACCTTC. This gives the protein CAWSPGQNYGYTF.

DNA of the CDR3: TGTGCCTGGAGTGTACGGACGGGGTATGGCTACACCTTC. It codes for CAWSVRTGYGYTF. The rearrangement links TRBV30 to TRBJ1-2; D is ambiguous. Trimming stripped 0 bases from V and 5 bases from J, with 10 bases between. Germline V gives CDR1 GTSNPN, CDR2 SVGIG (reference sequence). This CDR3 spans 13 amino acids.

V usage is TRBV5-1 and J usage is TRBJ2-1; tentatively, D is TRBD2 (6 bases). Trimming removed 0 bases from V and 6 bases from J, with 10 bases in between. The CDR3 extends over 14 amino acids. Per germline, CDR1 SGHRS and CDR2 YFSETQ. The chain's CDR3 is CASSLEEGSNEQFF. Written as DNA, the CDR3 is TGCGCCAGCAGCTTGGAGGAGGGATCCAATGAGCAGTTCTTC.

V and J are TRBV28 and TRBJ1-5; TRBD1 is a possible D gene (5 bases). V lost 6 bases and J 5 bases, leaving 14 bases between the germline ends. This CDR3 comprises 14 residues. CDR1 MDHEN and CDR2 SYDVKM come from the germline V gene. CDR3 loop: CASRLAGNHQPQHF. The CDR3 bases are TGTGCCAGCAGGCTGGCAGGGAACCATCAGCCCCAGCATTTT.